These 10 T cell receptor beta chains came from one sample sequenced in a study of memory CD4+ T cells and cytomegalovirus serostatus. TCRdb's copy holds only in-frame clones and misses some; the assay was immunoSEQ multiplex PCR. The table lists roughly 84,000 clones, roughly 80% of them singletons. Single viable CD3+CD4+CD8-CD45RO+ cells were sorted as the memory CD4+ T cells. Material for sequencing was memory CD4+ T cells from blood. These receptors were obtained from an adult in good health and CMV-seronegative.

This clone was recorded only once. The rearrangement links TRBV19 to TRBJ1-4; D uncertain. Trimming removed 4 bases from V and 8 bases from J, with 17 bases in between. The CDR3 loop spans 15 amino acids. CDR1 is LNHDA and CDR2 is SQIVND in the germline V gene (reference sequence). CDR3 amino acids: CASSTHAQDPEKLFF. The CDR3, as DNA: TGTGCCAGTAGTACTCACGCACAAGACCCCGAAAAACTGTTTTTT.

Only a few counts were recorded for this clone. In DNA, the CDR3 is TGTGCCAGCTATAGCTCAACTAATGAAAAACTGTTTTTT. Translated: CASYSSTNEKLFF. The chain combines TRBV6-5 with TRBJ1-4; no firm D call. With 8 bases removed from V and 0 bases from J, the gap between germline ends came to 7 bases. CDR1 and CDR2 (germline): MNHEY, SVGAGI. CDR3 length: 13 amino acids.

This chain joins TRBV7-3 and TRBJ1-3; D not resolved. This CDR3 is built from 13 residues. Trimming cost V 5 bases and J 2 bases, with 7 bases left between them. Germline lookup yields CDR1 SGHTA and CDR2 FQGTGA. The CDR3 DNA sequence: TGTGCCAGCAGCCGGGCCCCTGGAAACACCATATATTTT. Protein: CASSRAPGNTIYF. The variable domain in full, completed from reference TRBV7-3 and TRBJ1-3, reads GAGVSQTPSNKVTEKGKYVELRCDPISGHTALYWYRQSLGQGPEFLIYFQGTGAADDSGLPNDRFFAVRPEGSVSTLKIQRTERGDSAVYLCASSRAPGNTIYFGEGSWLTVV.

V usage is TRBV6-5 and J usage is TRBJ2-2, with D uncertain. Trimming shortened V by 5 bases and J by 2 bases, and 6 bases separated the two germline ends. Germline CDR1 is MNHEY and CDR2 is SVGAGI. The CDR3 is made up of 13 amino acids. DNA of the CDR3: TGTGCCAGCAGTCCTATTAACACCGGGGAGCTGTTTTTT. Translating gives CASSPINTGELFF.

The chain employs TRBV6-5 and TRBJ1-2; 9 nucleotides line up with TRBD1. The CDR3 consists of 12 residues. CDR1 MNHEY and CDR2 SVGAGI come from the germline V gene. V was clipped by 5 bases and J by 12 bases; unmatched bases: 7. Written as DNA, the CDR3 is TGTGCCAGCAGTCCCAGGACAGGGGTGCACACCTTC. Its protein is CASSPRTGVHTF.

The chain is built from TRBV4-1 and TRBJ1-5; D is unclear. CDR3 size: 14 residues. The ends were cut back, 0 bases at V and 7 bases at J, with 10 bases in the middle. From germline, CDR1 is MGHRA and CDR2 YSYEKL. Written as DNA, the CDR3 is TGCGCCAGCAGCCAAGATCGGTCAAGGCAGCCCCAGCATTTT. Protein sequence: CASSQDRSRQPQHF.

This sequence joins TRBV9 and TRBJ2-2; TRBD2 aligns across 7 bases. Germline V gene data show CDR1 as SGDLS and CDR2 as YYNGEE. V dropped 4 bases and J dropped 8; count of bases not matched to a gene: 5. This CDR3 spans 13 amino acids. The CDR3 is CASSPRGLGELFF. CDR3 nucleotide sequence: TGTGCCAGCAGCCCAAGGGGACTAGGGGAGCTGTTTTTT.

This chain links TRBV9 with TRBJ2-5; no definite D call. The CDR3 consists of 13 residues. CDR1 and CDR2 (germline): SGDLS, YYNGEE. V was pared by 0 bases and J by 4 bases, with 7 bases between. The CDR3 DNA follows: TGTGCCAGCAGCGTAGCTGCCGGAGAGACCCAGTACTTC. Residues: CASSVAAGETQYF. Supplemented by reference TRBV9 and TRBJ2-5, the full variable domain reads DSGVTQTPKHLITATGQRVTLRCSPRSGDLSVYWYQQSLDQGLQFLIQYYNGEERAKGNILERFSAQQFPDLHSELNLSSLELGDSALYFCASSVAAGETQYFGPGTRLLVL.

The rearrangement joins TRBV11-2 to TRBJ2-7; maybe TRBD2 (5 bases). From germline, CDR1 is SGHAT and CDR2 FQNNGV. The CDR3 is 13 amino acids. Trimming shortened V by 0 bases and J by 4 bases, and 7 bases separated the two germline ends. The CDR3 here is CASSLDRRYEQYF. The CDR3 DNA reads TGTGCCAGCAGCTTAGATCGGAGGTACGAGCAGTACTTC.

This sequence joins TRBV28 and TRBJ2-1, with no clear D. Trimming removed 6 bases from V and 6 bases from J, with 3 bases in between. CDR1 and CDR2 (germline): MDHEN, SYDVKM. This CDR3 has 10 residues. CDR3 coding DNA: TGTGCCAGCAGGGCCAATGAGCAGTTCTTC. Its translation: CASRANEQFF.